Described below is a single TCR beta chain sequence and its context. The antigen remains unidentified. Free of recent acute infections or vaccinations, the donors were healthy HIV-negative adults. CDR1 is SGHDN, CDR2 FVKESK, per germline. The CDR3 extends over 15 amino acids. The V end was cut by 1 base, the J end by 1 base, with 10 bases between. The data originate from a study of shared clonotypes between healthy human individuals. Study conclusions and caveats: Roughly 5% of naive CD4 clonotypes were shared across a few donors. Inspection by rarefaction showed sorted-subset sequencing to be incomplete despite large depth. Generally, estimated richness proved larger in naive subsets than it did in memory subsets.

Assay used: immunoSEQ multiplex PCR; TCRdb lists only in-frame clones, some missing. Among some 380,000 clones listed, 96% were seen once. The sequencing input was memory CD8+ T cells sorted from blood. Subset of the sample: CD45RO+ cells pooled with CCR7-negative TemRA cells. The TCR originated in a man aged 25-45 years in good health. This chain joins TRBV14 and TRBJ1-1; D might be TRBD1 (6 bases). CDR3 coding DNA: TGTGCCAGCAGCCAAGTCGGGGGGGCGAACACTGAAGCTTTCTTT. It is translated as CASSQVGGANTEAFF.